The source of this T cell receptor (beta chain) is a study of T cell repertoires in cytomegalovirus infection. Whole-study context: CMV infection plus the matching HLA type was flagged by public TCR beta signatures. Study-wide results and limits: Across the ex vivo response, the dominant clonotypes were HLA-C-restricted CMV-specific TCR beta clonotypes.

TCRdb independently ran MiXCR on the reads; one entry per CDR3 protein. The data show roughly 300,000 distinct CDR3 sequences, about 25% seen once. This clonotype has more than one count but fewer than ten. Its specificity is unknown. The CDR3 has 13 amino acids. Germline V gene data show CDR1 as LNHDA and CDR2 as SQIVND (reference sequence). V was trimmed by 5 bases and J by 4 bases, leaving 12 bases between them. The V and J genes are TRBV19 and TRBJ2-7; TRBD2 is a possible D gene (5 bases). The sequenced sample consisted of PBMCs. The source is a human donor in good health (CMV status not recorded). Some clones in this sample may be carry-over from other donors' samples. The CDR3 DNA reads TGTGCCAGTAGTGAGACGGGGTGGTACGAGCAGTACTTC. Its protein is CASSETGWYEQYF. Supplemented by reference TRBV19 and TRBJ2-7, the full variable domain reads DGGITQSPKYLFRKEGQNVTLSCEQNLNHDAMYWYRQDPGQGLRLIYYSQIVNDFQKGDIAEGYSVSREKKESFPLTVTSAQKNPTAFYLCASSETGWYEQYFGPGTRLTVT.